This T cell receptor beta chain appears in the sequencing data of a study of early T cells in non-severe SARS-CoV-2 infection. Turning to the study itself: It was bulk RNA from unsorted whole blood that was sequenced, and the chains were unpaired. Broader study findings: VDJdb matching favored anti-spike CD8 responses, missing private and CD4 specificities.

Individual cDNA molecules were tagged with unique molecular identifiers, the study reported. TCRdb called the 5' RACE reads again in MiXCR, with one record for every CDR3 protein. This table has around 64,000 distinct CDR3 sequences, about 11% appearing once. In its sample, this clonotype was seen many times. The target antigen is unknown. The sample was whole blood. The clonotype was recovered from an adult who was a healthcare worker with PCR-confirmed SARS-CoV-2 infection or an uninfected control (not recorded which).

The CDR3 sequence is CASSLKNRGSNQPQHF. The CDR3 DNA sequence: TGTGCCAGCAGCTTAAAAAACAGGGGTAGCAATCAGCCCCAGCATTTT. The chain uses TRBV11-3 and TRBJ1-5; 7 nucleotides agree with TRBD1. Looked up from germline, CDR1 is SGHNT and CDR2 is YENEEA. The CDR3 covers 16 residues. V lost 2 bases, J lost 0 bases, and 4 bases stayed unmatched.